This TCR beta chain was sequenced during a study of cytomegalovirus exposure and HLA in healthy donors. PCR was performed using 60 Vbeta and 13 Jbeta primers. The assay was immunoSEQ multiplex PCR, and TCRdb's table has in-frame clones only and misses some. The top ten clones hold 5% to 6.5% of a sample with about 62,000 clones, more than 70% of them seen once. This clone has a single count. Sequencing was done on a sample of PBMCs. The origin of this receptor is a woman in her twenties or thirties in good health and CMV-seronegative.

The CDR3 loop is CASSPPGVGTDTQYF. DNA for the CDR3: TGTGCCAGCAGTCCCCCAGGGGTGGGAACAGATACGCAGTATTTT. The rearrangement uses TRBV25-1 and TRBJ2-3; TRBD1 might be the D (6 bases). The CDR3 is 15 residues long. The V end lost 5 bases, the J end lost 3 bases, and 15 bases lay between the germline ends. Per germline, CDR1 MGHDK and CDR2 SYGVNS.